This record looks at one T cell receptor (beta chain) sequence and its context. It has no known antigen specificity. No much larger clonotype is one base removed from it; base qualities were not supplied. There are 13 amino acids in the CDR3, from cysteine to phenylalanine inclusive. Only the CDR3 DNA stays, 39 bases, in frame from base 1. Sequences MNHEY (CDR1) and SMNVEV (CDR2) are obtained from the germline V gene (reference sequence). Trimming takes 8 bases off V and 3 bases off J; junction bases not matched to a gene: 7. The sample belongs to a study of a mutant IDH1 vaccine in newly diagnosed glioma (dated by TCRdb to the early 2020s). About the study as a whole: Eight vaccinations were administered to patients in weeks 1, 3, 5, 7, 11, 15, 19 and 23, corresponding to visits V03 through V10. Prior to enrollment, patients had been given standard therapy consisting of radiotherapy alone, temozolomide alone, or radiochemotherapy with temozolomide, with the combination given to most patients. Of the approximately 33 treated patients, around 60% were male and around 40% were female, and a mean age of approximately 40 years was recorded. For exploratory analyses, around 23 treated patients had longitudinal TCRB deep sequencing done wherever samples were available. Peripheral blood samples were drawn at six visits, namely V03 (baseline), V05, V07, V10, V12 and V13. Vaccination started 4-6 weeks after radiotherapy alone, or was given together with temozolomide cycles in the groups whose treatment included chemotherapy. The research as a whole found: Immune responses induced by the vaccine were seen in more than 85% of patients across multiple MHC alleles. The authors stated that sample limitations prevented analyses of patient blood samples from being reproduced. Selection of PBMC samples for TCRB deep sequencing was based on availability. No apparent relationship was observed between pseudoprogression and alterations in the top peripheral T cell clonotypes detected by TCRB sequencing.

The library was produced with the immunoSEQ multiplex PCR assay. The hsTCRB Kit was used according to the manufacturer's protocol to amplify rearranged TCR beta chain sequences. An Illumina MiSeq was used to sequence the TCRB libraries. Concerning the study's data processing: The kit vendor's proprietary platform handled demultiplexing, trimming and gene mapping. The table comes from immuneACCESS by way of TCRdb, which keeps in-frame sequences with V and J called. Part of the clones is missing from these tables; in studies checked, under half for an unresolved V gene and the rest for unknown reasons. The V and J calls and clone size are taken from that table; D and trimming were inferred from the DNA. This sample holds approximately 36,000 clones; 80% were observed only once. The ten most abundant clones make up approximately 16% of the sample. The time point label here, explained by the study, means: week 11, during vaccination. Every vaccine dose consisted of 300 ug of a 20-mer mutant IDH1 peptide in Montanide, administered subcutaneously together with topical imiquimod. The donors had newly diagnosed IDH1-mutant astrocytomas of WHO grade 3 or 4 that showed loss of nuclear ATRX. The samples were drawn from NOA16, a multicentre, single-arm, open-label phase I trial in Germany that tested a mutant IDH1 peptide vaccine in humans for the first time. Genomic DNA for TCRB sequencing was extracted from EDTA blood using the DNeasy Blood and Tissue Kit.

Sequencing was performed on peripheral blood mononuclear cells (PBMCs), taken from a glioma patient whose treatment included an IDH1 peptide vaccine. This receptor was obtained from a young woman with glioma. Some clones in this sample may be carry-over from other donors' samples. Recombination connected TRBV27 to TRBJ2-7, with TRBD1 identical over 7 junction bases. Here is the DNA: TGTGCCAGCCGCCGACAGGGCGGCTACGAGCAGTACTTC. This codes for CASRRQGGYEQYF.